This T cell receptor (beta chain) emerged from a study of T cell repertoires in cytomegalovirus infection. Overall study findings and caveats: HLA-C-restricted CMV-specific TCR beta clonotypes prevailed in the ex vivo response.

TCRdb processed the reads anew with MiXCR; each CDR3 protein has one entry. The table shows around 740,000 distinct CDR3 sequences, with 35% occurring only once. This clonotype appeared a few times. Its antigen is currently unknown. Germline values: CDR1 MDHEN, CDR2 SYDVKM. The CDR3 contains 16 residues. Trimming removed 5 bases from V and 6 bases from J, with 20 bases in between. The V gene is TRBV28, the J gene TRBJ2-1; D is tentatively TRBD1 or TRBD2 (6 bases each). Sample: PBMCs. The receptor's source is a human donor in good health (CMV status not recorded). Some clones in this sample may be carry-over from other donors' samples. The CDR3 DNA sequence: TGTGCCAGCAGTAACCCCCAGGGGTTCGGGAGCAATGAGCAGTTCTTC. It is translated as CASSNPQGFGSNEQFF.